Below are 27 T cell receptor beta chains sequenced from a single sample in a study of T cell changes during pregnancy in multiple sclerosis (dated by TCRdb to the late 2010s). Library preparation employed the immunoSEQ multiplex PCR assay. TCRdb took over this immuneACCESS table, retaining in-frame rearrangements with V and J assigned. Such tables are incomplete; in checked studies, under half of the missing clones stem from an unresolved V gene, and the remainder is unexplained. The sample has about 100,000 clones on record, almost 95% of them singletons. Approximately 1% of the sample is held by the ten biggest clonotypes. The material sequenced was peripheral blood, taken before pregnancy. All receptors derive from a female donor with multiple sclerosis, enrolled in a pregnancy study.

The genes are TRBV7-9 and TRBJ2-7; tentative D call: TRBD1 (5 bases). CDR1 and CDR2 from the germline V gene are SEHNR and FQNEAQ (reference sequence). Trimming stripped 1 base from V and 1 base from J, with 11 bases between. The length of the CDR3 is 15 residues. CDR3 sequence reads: CASSLVDGASYEQYF. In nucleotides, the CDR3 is TGTGCCAGCAGCTTAGTCGATGGGGCTTCCTACGAGCAGTACTTC.

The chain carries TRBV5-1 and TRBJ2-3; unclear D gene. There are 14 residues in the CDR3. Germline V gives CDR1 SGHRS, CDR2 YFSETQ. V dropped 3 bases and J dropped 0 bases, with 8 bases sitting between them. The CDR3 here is CASSWMTSTDTQYF. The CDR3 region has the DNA TGCGCCAGCAGCTGGATGACTAGCACAGATACGCAGTATTTT.

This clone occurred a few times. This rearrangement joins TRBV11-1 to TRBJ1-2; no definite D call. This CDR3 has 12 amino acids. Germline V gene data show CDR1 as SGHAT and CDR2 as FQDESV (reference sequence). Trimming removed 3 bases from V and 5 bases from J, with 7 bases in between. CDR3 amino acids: CASSFTGYGYTF. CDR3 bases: TGTGCCAGCAGCTTCACGGGATATGGCTACACCTTC.

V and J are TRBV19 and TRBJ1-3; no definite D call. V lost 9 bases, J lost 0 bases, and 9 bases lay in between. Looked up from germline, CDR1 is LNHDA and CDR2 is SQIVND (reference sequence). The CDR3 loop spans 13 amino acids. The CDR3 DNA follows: TGTGCCAGCGGGGTCTACTCTGGAAACACCATATATTTT. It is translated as CASGVYSGNTIYF.

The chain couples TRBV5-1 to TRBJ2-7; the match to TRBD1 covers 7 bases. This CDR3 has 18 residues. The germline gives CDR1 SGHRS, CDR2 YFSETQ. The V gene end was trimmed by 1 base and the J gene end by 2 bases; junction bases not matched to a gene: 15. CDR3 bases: TGCGCCAGCAGCTTGACAACGAGCCGGGACAGATTAACCTACGAGCAGTACTTC. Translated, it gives CASSLTTSRDRLTYEQYF.

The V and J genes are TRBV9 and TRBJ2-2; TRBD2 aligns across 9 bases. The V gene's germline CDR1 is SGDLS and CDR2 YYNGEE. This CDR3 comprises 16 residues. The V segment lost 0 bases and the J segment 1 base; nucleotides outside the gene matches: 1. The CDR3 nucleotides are TGTGCCAGCAGCGTAGGACTAGCGGAGAACACCGGGGAGCTGTTTTTT. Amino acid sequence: CASSVGLAENTGELFF.

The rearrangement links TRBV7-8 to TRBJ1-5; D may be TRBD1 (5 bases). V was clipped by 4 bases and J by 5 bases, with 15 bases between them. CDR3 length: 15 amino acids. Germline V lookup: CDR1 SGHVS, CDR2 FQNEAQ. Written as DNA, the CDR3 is TGTGCCAGCAGCTCCGGGGTGGGGACTCATCAGCCCCAGCATTTT. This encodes CASSSGVGTHQPQHF.

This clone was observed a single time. CDR3 sequence reads: CASSRLPGQPQHF. The DNA of the CDR3 is TGCGCCAGCAGCCGGCTACCGGGTCAGCCCCAGCATTTT. The chain has TRBV5-1 and TRBJ1-5, with D uncertain. The CDR3 is 13 residues long. In germline, CDR1 is SGHRS, CDR2 YFSETQ. V lost 4 bases to trimming and J lost 6 bases, with 11 bases between them.

The CDR3 protein is CASSVEHRNTGELFF. CDR3 nucleotide sequence: TGTGCCAGCAGCGTAGAACACCGGAACACCGGGGAGCTGTTTTTT. The chain uses TRBV9 and TRBJ2-2; D not resolved. The V end was cut by 0 bases, the J end by 1 base, with 7 bases between. Germline V CDR1 and CDR2: SGDLS, YYNGEE. The CDR3 length is 15 residues.

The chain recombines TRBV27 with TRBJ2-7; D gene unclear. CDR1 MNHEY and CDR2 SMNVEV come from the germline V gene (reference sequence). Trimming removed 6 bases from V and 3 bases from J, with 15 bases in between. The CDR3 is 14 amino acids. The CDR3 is CASSPTPSGYEQYF. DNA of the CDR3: TGTGCCAGCAGCCCCACGCCCAGTGGCTACGAGCAGTACTTC.

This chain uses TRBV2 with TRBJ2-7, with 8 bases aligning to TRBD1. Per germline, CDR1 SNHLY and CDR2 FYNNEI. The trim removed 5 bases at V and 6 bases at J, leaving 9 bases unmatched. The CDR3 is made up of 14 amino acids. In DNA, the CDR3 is TGTGCCAGCAGTAGGACAGGGATTTGGCTCGAGCAGTACTTC. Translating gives CASSRTGIWLEQYF.

CDR3 bases: TGTGCCAGCAGCGCACCCTCCGGGACTAGCACTAATGAGCAGTTCTTC. Residues: CASSAPSGTSTNEQFF. This rearrangement joins TRBV7-6 to TRBJ2-1; 9 bases are shared with TRBD2. The length of the CDR3 is 16 residues. The germline V gene has CDR1 SGHVS and CDR2 FNYEAQ. The trim removed 5 bases at V and 7 bases at J, leaving 12 bases unmatched.

CDR3 sequence (DNA): TGCAGCGTTGGGGGGTGGACTAGCGGGGTCAATGAGCAGTTCTTC. As protein: CSVGGWTSGVNEQFF. The chain recombines TRBV29-1 with TRBJ2-1; 12 nucleotides line up with TRBD2. The J segment lost 6 bases and the V segment lost 4 bases, leaving 7 bases of the junction unmatched. This CDR3 comprises 15 residues. Per the germline V gene, CDR1 is SQVTM and CDR2 is ANQGSEA.

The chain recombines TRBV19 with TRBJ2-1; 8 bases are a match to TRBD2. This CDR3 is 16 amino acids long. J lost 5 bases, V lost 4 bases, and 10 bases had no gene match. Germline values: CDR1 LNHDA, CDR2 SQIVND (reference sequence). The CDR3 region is CASSRIPVAGNNEQFF. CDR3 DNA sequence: TGTGCCAGTAGTAGGATCCCGGTAGCGGGAAACAATGAGCAGTTCTTC.

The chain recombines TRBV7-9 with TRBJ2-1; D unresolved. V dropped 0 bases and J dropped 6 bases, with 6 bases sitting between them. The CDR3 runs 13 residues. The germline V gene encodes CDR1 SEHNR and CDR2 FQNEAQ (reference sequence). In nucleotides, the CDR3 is TGTGCCAGCAGCTTAGCTGTCAGCAATGAGCAGTTCTTC. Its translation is CASSLAVSNEQFF.

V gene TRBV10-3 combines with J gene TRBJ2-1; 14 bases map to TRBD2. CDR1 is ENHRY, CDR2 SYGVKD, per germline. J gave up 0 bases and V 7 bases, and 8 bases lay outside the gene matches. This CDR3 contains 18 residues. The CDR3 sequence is CAITEGLAGDRSYNEQFF. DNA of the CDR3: TGTGCCATCACGGAGGGACTAGCGGGAGACCGCTCCTACAATGAGCAGTTCTTC.

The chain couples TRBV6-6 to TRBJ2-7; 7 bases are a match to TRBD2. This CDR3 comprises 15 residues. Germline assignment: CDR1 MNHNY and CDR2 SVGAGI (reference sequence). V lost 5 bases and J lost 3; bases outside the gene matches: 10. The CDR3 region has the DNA TGTGCCAGCAGTCATCCCGCAGCGGGAATCTACGAGCAGTACTTC. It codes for CASSHPAAGIYEQYF.

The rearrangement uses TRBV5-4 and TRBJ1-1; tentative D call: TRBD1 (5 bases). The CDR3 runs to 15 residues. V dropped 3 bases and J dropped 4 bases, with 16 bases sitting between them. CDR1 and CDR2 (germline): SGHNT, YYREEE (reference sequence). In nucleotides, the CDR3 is TGTGCCAGCAGCTGGGGGGTCAGCGGTAGCACTGAAGCTTTCTTT. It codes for CASSWGVSGSTEAFF.

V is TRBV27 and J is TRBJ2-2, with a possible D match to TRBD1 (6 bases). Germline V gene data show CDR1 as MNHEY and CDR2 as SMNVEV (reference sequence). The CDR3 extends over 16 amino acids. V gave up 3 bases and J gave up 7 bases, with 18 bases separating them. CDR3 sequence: CASSLRGTPTIGELFF. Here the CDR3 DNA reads TGTGCCAGCAGTTTGAGGGGGACCCCCACGATCGGGGAGCTGTTTTTT.

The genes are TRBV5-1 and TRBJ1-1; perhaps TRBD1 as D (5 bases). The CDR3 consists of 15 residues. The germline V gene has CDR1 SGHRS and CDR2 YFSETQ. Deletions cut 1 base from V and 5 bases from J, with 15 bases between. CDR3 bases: TGCGCCAGCAGCTTGACAGCCTTTCAGGGAACTGAAGCTTTCTTT. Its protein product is CASSLTAFQGTEAFF.

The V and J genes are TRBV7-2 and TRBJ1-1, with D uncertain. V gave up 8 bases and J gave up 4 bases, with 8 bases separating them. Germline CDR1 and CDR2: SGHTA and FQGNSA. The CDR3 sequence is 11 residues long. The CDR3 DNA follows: TGTGCCAGCGCGGTGCTCACTGAAGCTTTCTTT. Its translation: CASAVLTEAFF.

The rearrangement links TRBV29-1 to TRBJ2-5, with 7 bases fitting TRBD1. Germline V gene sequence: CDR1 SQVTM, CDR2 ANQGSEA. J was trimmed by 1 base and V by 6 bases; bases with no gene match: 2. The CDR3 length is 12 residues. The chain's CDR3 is CSVGQIQETQYF. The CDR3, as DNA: TGCAGCGTGGGACAGATCCAAGAGACCCAGTACTTC.

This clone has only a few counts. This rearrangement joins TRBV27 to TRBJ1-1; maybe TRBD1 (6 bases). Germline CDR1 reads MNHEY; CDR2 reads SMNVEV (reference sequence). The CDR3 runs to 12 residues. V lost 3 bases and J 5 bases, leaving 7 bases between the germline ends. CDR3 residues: CASSFRGTEAFF. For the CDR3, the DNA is TGTGCCAGCAGTTTCAGGGGAACTGAAGCTTTCTTT.

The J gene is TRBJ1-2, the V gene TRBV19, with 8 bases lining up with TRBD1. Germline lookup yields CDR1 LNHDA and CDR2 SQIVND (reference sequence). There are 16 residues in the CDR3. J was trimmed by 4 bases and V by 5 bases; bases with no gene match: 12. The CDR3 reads CASSYGQGATSYGYTF. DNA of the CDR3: TGTGCCAGTAGTTATGGTCAGGGGGCAACCAGCTATGGCTACACCTTC.

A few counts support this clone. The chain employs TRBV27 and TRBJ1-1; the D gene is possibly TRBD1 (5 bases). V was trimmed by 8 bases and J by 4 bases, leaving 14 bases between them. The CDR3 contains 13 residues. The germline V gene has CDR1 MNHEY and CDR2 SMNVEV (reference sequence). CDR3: CASATWGVTEAFF. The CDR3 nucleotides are TGTGCCAGCGCGACTTGGGGGGTCACTGAAGCTTTCTTT.

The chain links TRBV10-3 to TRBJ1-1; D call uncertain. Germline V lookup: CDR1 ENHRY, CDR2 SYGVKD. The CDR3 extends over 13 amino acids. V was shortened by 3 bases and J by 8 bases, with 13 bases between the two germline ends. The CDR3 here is CAISDSVEREAFF. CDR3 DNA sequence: TGTGCCATCAGTGACTCTGTGGAGCGGGAAGCTTTCTTT.

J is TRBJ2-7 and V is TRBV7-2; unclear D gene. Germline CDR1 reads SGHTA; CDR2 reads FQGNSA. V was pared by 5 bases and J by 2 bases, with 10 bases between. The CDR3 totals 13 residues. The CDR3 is CASSPPQAYEQYF. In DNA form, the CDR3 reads TGTGCCAGCAGCCCTCCCCAGGCCTACGAGCAGTACTTC. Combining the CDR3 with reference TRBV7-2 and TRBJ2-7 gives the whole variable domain GAGVSQSPSNKVTEKGKDVELRCDPISGHTALYWYRQSLGQGLEFLIYFQGNSAPDKSGLPSDRFSAERTGGSVSTLTIQRTQQEDSAVYLCASSPPQAYEQYFGPGTRLTVT.